The rows below give T cell receptor beta chains drawn from one sample of a study of siplizumab effects on memory and regulatory T cells. Libraries were prepared by immunoSEQ multiplex PCR; TCRdb keeps only in-frame clonotypes and omits some of them. The table shows around 78,000 clones, with under 95% occurring only once. Input material: CD8+ T cells sorted from blood. The receptor source for this set is a human donor in good health. CDR3s include the opening cysteine and the closing phenylalanine or tryptophan. Only some rows state a clone size, as once, few, many or a class for expanded clones.

>-|TRBV10-3
CAISAGEHSYNEQFF
>once|TRBV4-1
CASSQVAGGPYNEQFF
>-|TRBV5-1
CASSLTVGENTEAFF
>-|TRBV6-5
CARRQGVNSPLHF
>-|TRBV7-2
CAVGGLSNQPQHF
>-|TRBV6-1
CASRLGPTNTEAFF
>-|TRBV5-1
CASSFGGSLEAFF
>-|TRBV15
CATSHYQGPGVNYGYTF
>-|TRBV4-1
CASSQDNSGLYEQYF
>-|TRBV2
CASSLTSGSITGELFF
>-|TRBV19
CASSPWIGQETQYF
>-|TRBV9
CASSALSGLESTDTQYF
>-|TRBV25-1
CASRNRGNEQFF
>-|TRBV5-1
CASSLVLNTEAFF
>once|TRBV6-1
CASRTLHTEAFF
>-|TRBV4-2
CASSLQGIAFF
>-|TRBV15
CATSRDRGQPQHF
>-|TRBV15
CATSRDRGQNYGYTF
>once|TRBV27
CASSFQNTGELFF
>-|TRBV6-4
CASSAAGTGMYTIYF
>-|TRBV4-1
CASSQEWTGWYGYTF
>-|TRBV27
CASSLNSGAYNEQFF
>-|TRBV14
CASSQWPGQGYTGELFF
>-|TRBV5-1
CASSLSLVTNSYNEQFF
>-|TRBV27
CASSLVANTGELFF
>-|TRBV27
CASRTGGDGYTF
>-|TRBV7-6
CASSHLTGPNNEQFF
>-|TRBV6-6
CASSYYSGRGADTQYF
>-|TRBV9
CASSVTLSPGELFF
>-|TRBV6-5
CASSYSGNSPLHF
>-|TRBV6-4
CASSEDGLAGTDTQYF
>-|TRBV4-1
CASSQAGSSLEQYF
>-|TRBV13
CASSLARENTEAFF
>-|TRBV15
CATSRDTLRDTIYF
>-|TRBV29-1
CSVRRESSYEQYF
>-|TRBV4-1
CASSPGGNYGYTF
>-|TRBV6-5
CASSYNWGQYNEQFF
>-|TRBV5-6
CASSPGAVTEQYF
>once|TRBV2
CASNQRETFNEQFF
>-|TRBV5-5
CASSPNTEAFF
>-|TRBV19
CASTEYSSYNSPLHF
>once|TRBV28
CASSSETHPTGEDGYTF
>-|TRBV6-5
CASSPNGWNYGYTF
>-|TRBV6-1
CASSEVASGREEQFF
>-|TRBV7-6
CASSLPMGTGELFF
>-|TRBV12-5
CASGSPGGGSETQYF
>-|TRBV7-3
CASSSGTSGSSYEQYF